A single sample is the source of the 18 T cell receptor beta chains below, sequenced in a study of response to subunit inactivated influenza vaccine. TCRdb re-called the RT-PCR reads through MiXCR, storing one row per CDR3 protein. The profile shows approximately 520,000 distinct CDR3 sequences, 16% of them singletons. The specimen was CD4+ T cells sorted from PBMCs, collected around 25 months after vaccination. All receptors come from a man aged 50-75 years who received an inactivated influenza vaccine.

This chain links TRBV21-1 with TRBJ2-1; the table calls TRBD1, which could not be checked here. TRBV21-1 has pseudogene status. The CDR3 has 17 amino acids. DNA for the CDR3: TGTGCCAGCAGCAAAGGACCTGTGGACAGGGACCACAATGAGCAGTTCTTC. Translating gives CASSKGPVDRDHNEQFF.

There are many counts of this clonotype. The CDR3 sequence: CASSLATGKGRYGYTF. The CDR3 DNA sequence: TGTGCCAGCAGCTTAGCAACAGGGAAGGGGAGGTATGGCTACACCTTC. The V call is TRBV7-9, the J call TRBJ1-2, with D possibly TRBD1 on 6 matching bases. Between the trimmed V and J ends, which lost 0 bases and 5 bases, there was a span of 16 bases. The V gene's germline CDR1 is SEHNR and CDR2 FQNEAQ (reference sequence). The CDR3 sequence is 16 residues long. Filled out from reference TRBV7-9 and TRBJ1-2, the complete variable domain reads DTGVSQNPRHKITKRGQNVTFRCDPISEHNRLYWYRQTLGQGPEFLTYFQNEAQLEKSRLLSDRFSAERPKGSFSTLEIQRTEQGDSAMYLCASSLATGKGRYGYTFGSGTRLTVV.

There are many counts of this clonotype. The J gene is TRBJ2-5, the V gene TRBV18; D is possibly TRBD1 (5 bases). This CDR3 region has 13 residues. Germline lookup yields CDR1 KGHSH and CDR2 LQKENI. V dropped 4 bases and J dropped 3 bases, with 9 bases sitting between them. The CDR3 protein is CASSRRVEETQYF. The CDR3 nucleotides are TGTGCCAGCTCACGCAGGGTCGAAGAGACCCAGTACTTC.

This clonotype was seen more than once but under ten times. The chain is built from TRBV10-3 and TRBJ1-5; 8 nucleotides line up with TRBD1. V shed 4 bases, J shed 4 bases, and the junction held 3 bases outside the gene matches. Germline CDR1 is ENHRY and CDR2 is SYGVKD. The CDR3 contains 14 residues. In DNA, the CDR3 is TGTGCCATCAGTGCGGACAGGGTGAATCAGCCCCAGCATTTT. Its translation is CAISADRVNQPQHF.

The chain joins TRBV20-1 to TRBJ2-1; 14 bases align to TRBD2. Germline loops: CDR1 DFQATT, CDR2 SNEGSKA (reference sequence). The V segment lost 3 bases and the J segment 6 bases; nucleotides outside the gene matches: 13. The CDR3 contains 18 residues. The CDR3 nucleotides are TGCAGTGCTAGTCTTTGGGGACTAGCGGGAGCGAGGGGCAATGAGCAGTTCTTC. It encodes CSASLWGLAGARGNEQFF.

This chain links TRBV7-9 with TRBJ1-3, with D uncertain. The CDR3 runs 11 residues. V shed 2 bases and J shed 7 bases, with 3 bases lying between them. Germline V gene lookup returns CDR1 SEHNR and CDR2 FQNEAQ (reference sequence). Here the CDR3 DNA reads TGTGCCAGCAGCTTAAAGAACACCATATATTTT. Amino acids: CASSLKNTIYF.

This clonotype was seen only a few times. As DNA, the CDR3 is TGTGCCACCAGCAGAGGGACAGGGTACGGCAATGAGCAGTTCTTC. This codes for CATSRGTGYGNEQFF. V and J are TRBV15 and TRBJ2-1; 8 positions agree with TRBD1. CDR1 LNHNV and CDR2 YYDKDF come from the germline V gene (reference sequence). V lost 1 base, J lost 6 bases, and 5 bases stayed unmatched. The CDR3 contains 15 residues.

This clonotype was picked up a small number of times. V usage is TRBV11-3 and J usage is TRBJ2-1; D remains unclear. Germline CDR1 SGHNT, CDR2 YENEEA. The CDR3 loop spans 13 amino acids. The V end lost 5 bases, the J end lost 4 bases, and 9 bases lay between the germline ends. The CDR3 nucleotides are TGTGCCAGCAGCGCCGGACGGTACAATGAGCAGTTCTTC. Its protein product is CASSAGRYNEQFF.

This clonotype occurred a few times. V usage is TRBV10-3 and J usage is TRBJ2-1; D remains ambiguous. Germline CDR1 and CDR2: ENHRY and SYGVKD. The CDR3 length is 12 residues. V lost 3 bases, J lost 6 bases, and 6 bases lay in between. The CDR3 sequence: CAISDGGNEQFF. The CDR3 bases are TGTGCCATCAGTGATGGCGGCAATGAGCAGTTCTTC.

In its sample, this clonotype was seen many times. The V and J genes are TRBV12-3 or TRBV12-4 and TRBJ2-2; the match to TRBD2 covers 7 bases. The ends lost 6 bases at V and 4 bases at J; junction bases unmatched: 5. CDR3 length: 14 residues. In DNA form, the CDR3 reads TGTGCCAGCAGGCCGGGGGGTTCCACCGGGGAGCTGTTTTTT. Its protein is CASRPGGSTGELFF.

This clonotype has only a few counts. J is TRBJ2-3 and V is TRBV6-2 or TRBV6-3, with 10 bases fitting TRBD1. V lost 6 bases and J lost 0; bases outside the gene matches: 3. The CDR3 is 15 amino acids. CDR1 and CDR2 from the germline V gene are MNHEY and SVGEGT. In DNA, the CDR3 is TGTGCCAGCAGCAAGGGACAGGGGAGCACAGATACGCAGTATTTT. This translates into CASSKGQGSTDTQYF.

This rearrangement joins TRBV5-1 to TRBJ2-3; 11 bases match TRBD1. V trimming: 0 bases; J trimming: 5 bases; junction bases outside the gene matches: 8. Per the germline V gene, CDR1 is SGHRS and CDR2 is YFSETQ. The CDR3 is 17 amino acids. The CDR3 sequence: CASSLAIMDRGQDTQYF. CDR3 in DNA: TGCGCCAGCAGCTTGGCCATCATGGACAGGGGGCAAGATACGCAGTATTTT.

This clonotype was observed a few times. The chain couples TRBV4-3 to TRBJ1-4, with D maybe TRBD1 (6 bases). CDR1 LGHNA and CDR2 YSLEER come from the germline V gene. This CDR3 comprises 16 residues. V was cut by 4 bases and J by 0 bases, with 12 bases left in between. The CDR3 sequence: CASSPGRGSTNEKLFF. CDR3 coding DNA: TGCGCCAGCAGCCCAGGGAGGGGGTCAACTAATGAAAAACTGTTTTTT.

This rearrangement joins TRBV20-1 to TRBJ2-2; 7 bases match TRBD1. Looked up from germline, CDR1 is DFQATT and CDR2 is SNEGSKA (reference sequence). The CDR3 is made up of 16 amino acids. The junction had 7 bases not matched to a gene; V was cut back by 2 bases and J by 1 base. CDR3 sequence (DNA): TGCAGTGCTAGATCTATCCGGGACAGGAACACCGGGGAGCTGTTTTTT. It translates to CSARSIRDRNTGELFF.

This clonotype was seen a handful of times. The rearrangement links TRBV12-3 or TRBV12-4 to TRBJ2-5; D is unresolved. This CDR3 region has 10 residues. Between the trimmed V and J ends, which lost 9 bases and 1 base, there was a span of 3 bases. In nucleotides, the CDR3 is TGTGCCAGTGCCCAAGAGACCCAGTACTTC. The encoded protein is CASAQETQYF.

The chain uses TRBV7-9 and TRBJ1-5; the D is unclear. Germline values: CDR1 SEHNR, CDR2 FQNEAQ (reference sequence). The CDR3 is 16 residues long. V lost 4 bases to trimming and J lost 6 bases, with 19 bases between them. This CDR3 is CASSSTRLPEGQPQHF. The CDR3 nucleotides read TGTGCCAGCAGCTCGACCAGACTCCCCGAGGGTCAGCCCCAGCATTTT.

The chain recombines TRBV6-2 or TRBV6-3 with TRBJ2-1; a weak D match, TRBD2 (6 bases). V lost 6 bases to trimming and J lost 7 bases, with 19 bases between them. The germline CDR1 and CDR2 sequences are MNHEY and SVGEGT. The length of the CDR3 is 15 residues. The CDR3 DNA reads TGTGCCAGCAGAGAAACAGGAGGCCGGGGGAATGAGCAGTTCTTC. Translated: CASRETGGRGNEQFF.

The V call is TRBV3-1, the J call TRBJ2-5; 7 nucleotides line up with TRBD1. Losses at the gene ends were 0 bases for V and 5 bases for J; bases not matched to a gene: 3. The CDR3 runs 14 residues. Germline V gives CDR1 LGHDT, CDR2 YNNKEL (reference sequence). CDR3 sequence: CASSQEGGFETQYF. The CDR3 DNA sequence: TGTGCCAGCAGCCAAGAAGGGGGCTTTGAGACCCAGTACTTC.